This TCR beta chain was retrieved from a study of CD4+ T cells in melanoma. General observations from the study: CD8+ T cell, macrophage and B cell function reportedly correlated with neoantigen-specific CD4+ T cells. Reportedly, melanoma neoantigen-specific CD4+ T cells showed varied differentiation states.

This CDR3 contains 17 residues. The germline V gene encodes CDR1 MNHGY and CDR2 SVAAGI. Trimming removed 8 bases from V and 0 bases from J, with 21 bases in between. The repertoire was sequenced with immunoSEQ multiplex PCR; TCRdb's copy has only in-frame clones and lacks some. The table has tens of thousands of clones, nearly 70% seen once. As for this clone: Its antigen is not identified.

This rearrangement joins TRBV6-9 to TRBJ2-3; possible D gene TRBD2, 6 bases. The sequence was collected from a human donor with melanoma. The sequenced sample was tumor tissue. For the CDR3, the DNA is TGTGCCAGCCCGAAGGGCAGGAGCGGGCCTAGCACAGATACGCAGTATTTT. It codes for CASPKGRSGPSTDTQYF.